This TCR beta chain was retrieved from a study of blood T cell repertoires in COVID-19. At the level of the study: Sites across the United States, Italy and Spain contributed samples from acute and convalescent COVID-19. In each case, the material was cDNA or gDNA derived from T cells, B-cell-depleted T cells, or PBMCs.

Germline lookup yields CDR1 MNHEY and CDR2 SMNVEV (reference sequence). The CDR3 runs 19 residues. J gave up 4 bases and V 5 bases, and 15 bases lay outside the gene matches. Per the study methods: Estimates of nucleated cell counts were drawn from the amplification of reference gene primers. Here immunoSEQ multiplex PCR was the method, and the copy in TCRdb shows in-frame clones only, minus some. V and J calls and clone size are those listed in that table; D and trimming were worked out from the DNA. The sample lists about 80,000 clones, 87% seen once, with 4.9% in the top ten. This TCR was recovered from a woman aged 80 or over with active or convalescent COVID-19. Source material: peripheral blood. The V gene is TRBV27, the J gene TRBJ2-1, with 12 bases aligning to TRBD1. The CDR3 coding sequence is TGTGCCAGCAGTGCCGGGACAGGGGGCGGCGGGAGGAGGTACAATGAGCAGTTCTTC. Its protein is CASSAGTGGGGRRYNEQFF.